This T cell receptor (beta chain) was captured by sequencing in a study of T-cell memory formation after mild COVID-19. Study details: The two donors had largely donor-specific TCR clusters.

TCR alpha and TCR beta cDNA libraries carrying sample barcodes and UMIs were produced by 5'RACE using constant-segment primers. TCRdb recomputed calls from the 5' RACE reads with MiXCR, one row per CDR3 protein. This sample has about 290,000 distinct CDR3 sequences, with less than 20% found just once. The CDR3 consists of 14 residues. The germline V gene encodes CDR1 MNHEY and CDR2 SVGAGI. With 4 bases clipped from V and 10 bases from J, the junction kept 9 bases outside the gene matches. Only a few counts were recorded for this clonotype. This sequence joins TRBV6-5 and TRBJ2-4; 8 bases match TRBD2. This TCR was sampled from a man aged 18 to 30 who had mild COVID-19 (a few samples of this study predate the infection). Cell type and time point are not known. Material: PBMCs or a T cell subset sorted from them (not recorded which). The CDR3 DNA sequence: TGTGCCAGCAGTTCACCGGGGGGGCCTGGGATTCAGTACTTC. It specifies CASSSPGGPGIQYF.